This T cell receptor beta chain originates from a study of spatial heterogeneity in lung cancer. Study in general: Consistent detection of more beta-chain than alpha-chain sequences was observed.

V shed 4 bases and J 7 bases; nucleotides not matched to a gene: 15. CDR3 length: 18 residues. The germline gives CDR1 LNHDA, CDR2 SQIVND (reference sequence). The time point: blood at routine non-recurrence follow-up after resection. Extraction of whole RNA from tumor, nontumor lung or frozen PBMC preceded unsorted sequencing. One entry per CDR3 protein, called by TCRdb with MiXCR from the 5' RACE reads. This sample has roughly 120,000 distinct CDR3 sequences, with 12% found just once. The clonotype was recovered from a male donor with early-stage non-small cell lung cancer. This chain links TRBV19 with TRBJ2-2, with 10 nucleotides matching TRBD1. Sequenced material: PBMCs, taken at follow-up. CDR3 loop: CASSTLLSTGGANGELFF. The DNA for the CDR3 is TGTGCCAGTAGTACATTATTATCGACAGGGGGCGCGAACGGGGAGCTGTTTTTT. Combining the CDR3 with reference TRBV19 and TRBJ2-2 gives the whole variable domain DGGITQSPKYLFRKEGQNVTLSCEQNLNHDAMYWYRQDPGQGLRLIYYSQIVNDFQKGDIAEGYSVSREKKESFPLTVTSAQKNPTAFYLCASSTLLSTGGANGELFFGEGSRLTVL.